The 7 T cell receptor beta chains in this list originate from one sample, sequenced in a study of post-analysis software for immune sequencing data. No antigens are known for them. The library was made from cDNA and included unique molecular identifiers. One entry per CDR3 protein, called by TCRdb with MiXCR from the PCR reads. The sample shows over 700,000 distinct CDR3 sequences, 25% to 30% of them seen only once. Study-level findings and limits: Roughly 5 TRBV segments, TRBV5-6, TRBV5-1 and TRBV20-1 among them, were found more frequent in patients than controls.

The source material was blood. The receptor source for this set is a girl aged 10-17 years with multiple sclerosis.

The chain is built from TRBV4-2 and TRBJ2-5; 10 bases are shared with TRBD1. The length of the CDR3 is 15 residues. Germline-derived CDR1 and CDR2 are LGHNA and YNFKEQ. The ends lost 4 bases at V and 5 bases at J; junction bases unmatched: 7. The CDR3, as DNA: TGTGCCAGCAGCCCCCAGGACAGGGGGATCGAGACCCAGTACTTC. It specifies CASSPQDRGIETQYF.

This clonotype occurred many times. The chain has TRBV20-1 and TRBJ2-5; D is perhaps TRBD1 (6 bases). CDR1 DFQATT and CDR2 SNEGSKA come from the germline V gene (reference sequence). This CDR3 has 13 residues. The V end lost 6 bases, the J end lost 2 bases, and 13 bases lay between the germline ends. The CDR3 nucleotides are TGCAGTGCCGAAGGGGGTAGGCAAGAGACCCAGTACTTC. It encodes CSAEGGRQETQYF.

In its sample, this clonotype was seen once. The gene calls are TRBV6-5 and TRBJ2-5; D unclear. There are 12 residues in the CDR3. Trimming removed 0 bases from V and 12 bases from J, with 11 bases in between. Per the germline V gene, CDR1 is MNHEY and CDR2 is SVGAGI. The CDR3 loop reads CASSYSRLPEYF. DNA of the CDR3: TGTGCCAGCAGTTACTCTAGGCTGCCAGAGTACTTC.

This clonotype has only a few counts. This rearrangement joins TRBV20-1 to TRBJ2-5, with 7 bases that match TRBD1. Trimming cost V 6 bases and J 2 bases; bases outside gene matches: 18. Germline CDR1 and CDR2: DFQATT and SNEGSKA (reference sequence). The CDR3 is 17 residues long. CDR3 sequence reads: CSAPVQQGMMAQETQYF. DNA of the CDR3: TGCAGTGCCCCAGTACAACAGGGGATGATGGCGCAAGAGACCCAGTACTTC.

This clonotype was seen more than once but under ten times. The V call is TRBV10-3, the J call TRBJ2-7, with D tentatively TRBD1 or TRBD2 (5 bases each). This CDR3 has 15 amino acids. From germline, CDR1 is ENHRY and CDR2 SYGVKD. The V and J ends lost 2 bases and 0 bases respectively, with 11 bases between them. In DNA, the CDR3 is TGTGCCATCAGTGAGGGGGACCTAAGCTCCTACGAGCAGTACTTC. Its translation: CAISEGDLSSYEQYF.

This clonotype has just a few counts. Germline is not matched at one junction end, which may reflect a read error. The chain carries TRBV6-1 and TRBJ2-1, with 7 bases lining up with TRBD2. In germline, CDR1 is MNHNS, CDR2 SASEGT. The CDR3 length is 15 residues. CDR3 amino acids: CAGSEEVAGSNEQFF. CDR3 in DNA: TGTGCCGGCAGTGAAGAGGTAGCGGGCAGCAATGAGCAGTTCTTC.

At least ten counts were recorded for this clonotype. The chain links TRBV29-1 to TRBJ2-6; D may be TRBD2 (5 bases). This CDR3 contains 13 residues. Germline CDR1 reads SQVTM; CDR2 reads ANQGSEA. V was trimmed by 6 bases and J by 2 bases, leaving 8 bases between them. DNA for the CDR3: TGCAGCGTCGCCGGGGCTGGGGCCAACGTCCTGACTTTC. This encodes CSVAGAGANVLTF.